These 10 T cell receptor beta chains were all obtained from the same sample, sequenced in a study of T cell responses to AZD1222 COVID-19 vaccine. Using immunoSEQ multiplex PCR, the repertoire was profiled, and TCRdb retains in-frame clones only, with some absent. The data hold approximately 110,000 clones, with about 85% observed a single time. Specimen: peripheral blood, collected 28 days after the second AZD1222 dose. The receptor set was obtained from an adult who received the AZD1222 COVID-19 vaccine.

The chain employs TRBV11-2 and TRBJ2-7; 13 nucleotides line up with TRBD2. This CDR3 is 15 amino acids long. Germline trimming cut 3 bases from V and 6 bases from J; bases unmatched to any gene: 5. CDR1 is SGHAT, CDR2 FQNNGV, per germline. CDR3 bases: TGTGCCAGCAGCTTCGGACTAGCGGGAGCTCCCGAGCAGTACTTC. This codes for CASSFGLAGAPEQYF.

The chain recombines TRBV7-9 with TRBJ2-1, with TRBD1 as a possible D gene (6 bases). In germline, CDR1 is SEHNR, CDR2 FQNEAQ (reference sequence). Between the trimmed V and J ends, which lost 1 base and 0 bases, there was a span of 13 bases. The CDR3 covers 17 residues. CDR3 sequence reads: CASSLGVGADSYNEQFF. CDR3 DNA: TGTGCCAGCAGCTTAGGTGTGGGGGCGGACTCCTACAATGAGCAGTTCTTC.

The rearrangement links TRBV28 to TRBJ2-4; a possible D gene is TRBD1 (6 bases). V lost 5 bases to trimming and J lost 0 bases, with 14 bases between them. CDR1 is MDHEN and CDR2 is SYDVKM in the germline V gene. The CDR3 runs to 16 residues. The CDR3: CASSLQGSIAKNIQYF. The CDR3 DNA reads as TGTGCCAGCAGTCTTCAGGGGAGTATAGCCAAAAACATTCAGTACTTC.

The CDR3 nucleotides read TGCGCCAGCAGCTCCCTGACACCGGCAACTAATGAAAAACTGTTTTTT. This encodes CASSSLTPATNEKLFF. The genes are TRBV5-1 and TRBJ1-4; no clear D gene. Germline CDR1 reads SGHRS; CDR2 reads YFSETQ. This CDR3 comprises 16 residues. Trimming shortened V by 3 bases and J by 0 bases, and 12 bases separated the two germline ends.

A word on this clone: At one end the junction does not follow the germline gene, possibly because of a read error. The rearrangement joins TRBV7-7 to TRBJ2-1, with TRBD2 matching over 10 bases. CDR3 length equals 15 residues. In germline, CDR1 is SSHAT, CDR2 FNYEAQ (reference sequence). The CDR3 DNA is TGTGCTAGCAGCCTATTCGGGACTAGCGAGAATGAGCAGTTCTTC. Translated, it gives CASSLFGTSENEQFF.

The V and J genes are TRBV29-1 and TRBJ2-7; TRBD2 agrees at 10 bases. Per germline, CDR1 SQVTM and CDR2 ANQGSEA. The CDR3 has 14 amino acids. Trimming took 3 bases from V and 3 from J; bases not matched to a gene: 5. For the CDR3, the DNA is TGCAGCGTTGATACTAGCGGGACCGGCTACGAGCAGTACTTC. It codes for CSVDTSGTGYEQYF.

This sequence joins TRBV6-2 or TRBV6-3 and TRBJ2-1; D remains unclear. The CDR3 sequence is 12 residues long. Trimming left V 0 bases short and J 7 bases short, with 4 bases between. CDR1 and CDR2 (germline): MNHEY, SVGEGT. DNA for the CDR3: TGTGCCAGCAGTTACTCGAAAAATGAGCAGTTCTTC. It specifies CASSYSKNEQFF.

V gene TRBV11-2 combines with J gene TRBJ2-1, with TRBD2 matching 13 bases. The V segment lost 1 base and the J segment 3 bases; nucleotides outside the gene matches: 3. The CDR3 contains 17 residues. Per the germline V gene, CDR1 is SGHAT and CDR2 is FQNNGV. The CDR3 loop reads CASSLAGTSGNYNEQFF. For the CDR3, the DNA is TGTGCCAGCAGCTTAGCCGGGACTAGCGGGAACTACAATGAGCAGTTCTTC.

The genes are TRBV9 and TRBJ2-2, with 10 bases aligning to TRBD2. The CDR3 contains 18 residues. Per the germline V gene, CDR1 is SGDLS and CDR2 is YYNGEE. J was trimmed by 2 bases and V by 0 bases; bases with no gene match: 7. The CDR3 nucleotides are TGTGCCAGCAGCGTAGAGTCTAGCGGGGGTAGAAACACCGGGGAGCTGTTTTTT. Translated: CASSVESSGGRNTGELFF. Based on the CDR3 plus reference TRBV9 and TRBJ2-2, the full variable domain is DSGVTQTPKHLITATGQRVTLRCSPRSGDLSVYWYQQSLDQGLQFLIQYYNGEERAKGNILERFSAQQFPDLHSELNLSSLELGDSALYFCASSVESSGGRNTGELFFGEGSRLTVL.

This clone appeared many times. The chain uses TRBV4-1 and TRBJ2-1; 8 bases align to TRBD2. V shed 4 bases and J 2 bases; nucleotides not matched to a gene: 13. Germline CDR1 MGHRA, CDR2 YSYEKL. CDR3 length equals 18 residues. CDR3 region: CASSRLAAGEGPYNEQFF. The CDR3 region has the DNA TGCGCCAGCAGCCGCCTTGCAGCGGGAGAGGGTCCCTACAATGAGCAGTTCTTC.